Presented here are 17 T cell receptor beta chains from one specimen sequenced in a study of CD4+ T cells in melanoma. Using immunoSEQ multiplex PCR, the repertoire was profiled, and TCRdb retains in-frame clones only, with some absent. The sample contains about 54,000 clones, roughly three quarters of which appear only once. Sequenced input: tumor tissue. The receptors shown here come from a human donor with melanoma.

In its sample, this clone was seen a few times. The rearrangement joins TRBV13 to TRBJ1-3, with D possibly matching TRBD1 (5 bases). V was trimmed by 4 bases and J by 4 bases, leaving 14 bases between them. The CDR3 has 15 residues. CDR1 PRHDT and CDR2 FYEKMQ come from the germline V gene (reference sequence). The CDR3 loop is CASSSGSGDGNTIYF. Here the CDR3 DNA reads TGTGCCAGCAGCTCGGGGTCGGGGGACGGAAACACCATATATTTT.

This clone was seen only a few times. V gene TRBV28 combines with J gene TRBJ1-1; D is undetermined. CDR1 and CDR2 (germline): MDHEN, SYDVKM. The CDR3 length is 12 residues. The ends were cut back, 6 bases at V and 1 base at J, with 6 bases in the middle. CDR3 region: CASRPWNTEAFF. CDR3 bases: TGTGCCAGCAGACCGTGGAACACTGAAGCTTTCTTT. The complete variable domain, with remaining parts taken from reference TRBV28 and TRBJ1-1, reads DVKVTQSSRYLVKRTGEKVFLECVQDMDHENMFWYRQDPGLGLRLIYFSYDVKMKEKGDIPEGYSVSREKKERFSLILESASTNQTSMYLCASRPWNTEAFFGQGTRLTVV.

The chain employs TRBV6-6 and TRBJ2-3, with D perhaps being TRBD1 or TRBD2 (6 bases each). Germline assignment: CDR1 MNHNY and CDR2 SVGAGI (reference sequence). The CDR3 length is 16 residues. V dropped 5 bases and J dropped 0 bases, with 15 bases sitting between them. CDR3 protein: CASSGVGGFSTDTQYF. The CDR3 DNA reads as TGTGCCAGCAGTGGTGTGGGGGGCTTCAGCACAGATACGCAGTATTTT.

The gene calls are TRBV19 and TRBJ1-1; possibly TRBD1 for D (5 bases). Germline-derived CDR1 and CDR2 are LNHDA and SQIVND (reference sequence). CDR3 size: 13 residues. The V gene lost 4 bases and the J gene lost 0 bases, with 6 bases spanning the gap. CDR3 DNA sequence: TGTGCCAGTAGTAAGACAGTGAACACTGAAGCTTTCTTT. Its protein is CASSKTVNTEAFF.

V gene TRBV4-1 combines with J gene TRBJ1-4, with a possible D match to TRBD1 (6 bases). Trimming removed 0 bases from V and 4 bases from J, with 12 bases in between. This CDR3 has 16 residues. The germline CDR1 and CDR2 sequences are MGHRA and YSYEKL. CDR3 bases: TGCGCCAGCAGCCAAGATCCCGGGGGCCATAATGAAAAACTGTTTTTT. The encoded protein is CASSQDPGGHNEKLFF.

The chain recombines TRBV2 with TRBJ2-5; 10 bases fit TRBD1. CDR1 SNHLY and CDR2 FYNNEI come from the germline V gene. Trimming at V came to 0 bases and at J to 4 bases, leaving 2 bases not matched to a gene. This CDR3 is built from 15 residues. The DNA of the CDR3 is TGTGCCAGCAGTGAAGCGACAGGGGGCCGAGAGACCCAGTACTTC. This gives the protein CASSEATGGRETQYF.

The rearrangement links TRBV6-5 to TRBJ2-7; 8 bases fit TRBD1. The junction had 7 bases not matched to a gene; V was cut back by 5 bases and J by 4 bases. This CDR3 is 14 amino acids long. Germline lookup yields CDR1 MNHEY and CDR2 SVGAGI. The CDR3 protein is CASSRTGTEYEQYF. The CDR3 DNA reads TGTGCCAGCAGTCGGACAGGGACAGAGTACGAGCAGTACTTC.

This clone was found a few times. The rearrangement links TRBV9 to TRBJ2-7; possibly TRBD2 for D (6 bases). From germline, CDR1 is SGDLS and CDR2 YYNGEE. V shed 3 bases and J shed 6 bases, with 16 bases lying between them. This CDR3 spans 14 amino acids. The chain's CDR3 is CASSARLGTVEQYF. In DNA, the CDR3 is TGTGCCAGCAGCGCCCGCCTAGGGACTGTCGAGCAGTACTTC.

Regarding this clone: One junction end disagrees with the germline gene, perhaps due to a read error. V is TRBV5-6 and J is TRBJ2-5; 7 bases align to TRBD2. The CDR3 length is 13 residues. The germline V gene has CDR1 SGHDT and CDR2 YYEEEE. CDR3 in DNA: TGTGCCAGCAGCTGGCAGCGGGAAGAAACCCAGTACTTC. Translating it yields CASSWQREETQYF. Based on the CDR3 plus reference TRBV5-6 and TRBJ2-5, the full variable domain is DAGVTQSPTHLIKTRGQQVTLRCSPKSGHDTVSWYQQALGQGPQFIFQYYEEEERQRGNFPDRFSGHQFPNYSSELNVNALLLGDSALYLCASSWQREETQYFGPGTRLLVL.

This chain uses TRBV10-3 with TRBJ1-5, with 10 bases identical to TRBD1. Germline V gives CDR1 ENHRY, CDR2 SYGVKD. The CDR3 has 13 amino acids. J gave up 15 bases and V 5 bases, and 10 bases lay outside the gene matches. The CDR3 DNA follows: TGTGCCATCAGTTCCGGGACAGGGGTTGAAAGGCATTTT. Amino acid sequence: CAISSGTGVERHF.

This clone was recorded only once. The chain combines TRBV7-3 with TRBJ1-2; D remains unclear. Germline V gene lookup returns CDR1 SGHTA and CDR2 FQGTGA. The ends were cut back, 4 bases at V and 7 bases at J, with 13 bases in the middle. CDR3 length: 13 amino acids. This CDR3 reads CASSSEGGSGYTF. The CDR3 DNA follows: TGTGCCAGCAGCTCGGAGGGCGGCTCTGGCTACACCTTC.

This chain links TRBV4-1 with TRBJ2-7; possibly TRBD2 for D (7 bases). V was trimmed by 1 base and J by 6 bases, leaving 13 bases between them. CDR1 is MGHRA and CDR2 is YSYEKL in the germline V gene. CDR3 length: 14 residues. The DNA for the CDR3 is TGCGCCAGCAGCCAAGGGGGCGGGGGCGGCGAGCAGTACTTC. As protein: CASSQGGGGGEQYF.

The CDR3 sequence: CAISRDRVDGYTF. CDR3 DNA: TGTGCCATCTCCCGGGACCGAGTTGATGGCTACACCTTC. This chain uses TRBV2 with TRBJ1-2; tentative D call: TRBD1 (5 bases). CDR3 length equals 13 residues. Per the germline V gene, CDR1 is SNHLY and CDR2 is FYNNEI. Trimming stripped 10 bases from V and 6 bases from J, with 18 bases between. The full variable domain, with the rest looked up from reference TRBV2 and TRBJ1-2, is EPEVTQTPSHQVTQMGQEVILRCVPISNHLYFYWYRQILGQKVEFLVSFYNNEISEKSEIFDDQFSVERPDGSNFTLKIRSTKLEDSAMYFCAISRDRVDGYTFGSGTRLTVV.

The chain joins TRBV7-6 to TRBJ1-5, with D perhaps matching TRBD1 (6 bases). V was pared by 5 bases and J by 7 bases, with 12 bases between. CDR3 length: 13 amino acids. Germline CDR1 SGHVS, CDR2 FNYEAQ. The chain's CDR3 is CASSPQGWQPQHF. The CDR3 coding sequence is TGTGCCAGCAGCCCACAGGGTTGGCAGCCCCAGCATTTT.

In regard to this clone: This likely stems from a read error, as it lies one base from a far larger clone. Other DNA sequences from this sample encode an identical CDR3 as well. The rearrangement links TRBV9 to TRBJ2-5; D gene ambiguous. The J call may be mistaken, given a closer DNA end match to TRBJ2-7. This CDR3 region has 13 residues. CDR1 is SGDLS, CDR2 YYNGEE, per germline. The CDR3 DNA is TGTGCCAGCAGCGTAGAGGGCTCCTACGAGCAGTACTTC. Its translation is CASSVEGSYEQYF.

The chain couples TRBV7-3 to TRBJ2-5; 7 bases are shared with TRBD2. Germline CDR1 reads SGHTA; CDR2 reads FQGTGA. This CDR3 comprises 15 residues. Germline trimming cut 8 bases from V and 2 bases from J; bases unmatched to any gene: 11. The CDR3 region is CASSLGGGPQETQYF. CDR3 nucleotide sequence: TGTGCCAGCTCACTGGGCGGGGGTCCACAAGAGACCCAGTACTTC.

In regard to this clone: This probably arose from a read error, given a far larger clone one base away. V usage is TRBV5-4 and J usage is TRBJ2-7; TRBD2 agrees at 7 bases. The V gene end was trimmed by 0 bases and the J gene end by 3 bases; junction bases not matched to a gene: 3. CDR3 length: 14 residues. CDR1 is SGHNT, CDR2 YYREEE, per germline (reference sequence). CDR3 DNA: TGTGCCAGCAGCTTGGCCGGGACTAACTACGAGCAGTACTTC. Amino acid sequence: CASSLAGTNYEQYF.